This TCR beta chain was retrieved from a study of regulatory T cells in long-lasting Graves disease. Study-level background: Graves' patients, newly diagnosed, had taken antithyroid drugs under 3 months. Whole-study results and caveats: Persistent-disease Graves' patients showed less TCR diversity than new cases. Favoring TRBV28, TRBJ1-2 and TRBJ2-5 was a feature seen in persistent disease.

Arm-PCR with iRepertoire HTBI primers amplified the CDR3 regions for these TCR beta libraries. TCRdb processed the multiplex PCR reads anew with MiXCR; each CDR3 protein has one entry. The sample carries more than 400,000 distinct CDR3 sequences, about a sixth recorded once. As for time point: newly diagnosed GD, antithyroid drugs for less than 3 months. PBMCs were the source of the RNA used for TCR sequencing. This clonotype has at least ten counts. What it binds is not known. V was clipped by 3 bases and J by 7 bases; unmatched bases: 5. The CDR3 loop spans 13 amino acids. The germline V gene has CDR1 LGHDT and CDR2 YNNKEL (reference sequence). This same sample was also taken into another study, of T cells in Graves' hyperthyroidism and ophthalmopathy. Turning to that study: Most expanded thyroid clonotypes above 0.001 recurred in blood.

The genes are TRBV3-1 and TRBJ2-7, with 8 bases identical to TRBD1. The source of this sequence is a woman in her 30s with Graves disease. Sequenced material: peripheral blood mononuclear cells (PBMCs), taken at new diagnosis, from a patient treated with antithyroid drugs. Here the CDR3 DNA reads TGTGCCAGCAGCCATCGACAGGGGTTGGAGCAGTACTTC. Its translation: CASSHRQGLEQYF.